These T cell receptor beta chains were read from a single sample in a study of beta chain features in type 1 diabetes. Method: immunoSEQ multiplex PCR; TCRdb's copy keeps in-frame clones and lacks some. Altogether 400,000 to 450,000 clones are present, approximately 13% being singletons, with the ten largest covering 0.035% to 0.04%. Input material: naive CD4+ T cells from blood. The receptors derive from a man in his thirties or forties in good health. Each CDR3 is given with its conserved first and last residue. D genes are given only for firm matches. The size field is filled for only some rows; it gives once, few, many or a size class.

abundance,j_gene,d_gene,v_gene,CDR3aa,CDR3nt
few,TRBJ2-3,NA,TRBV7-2,CATSGLNTQYF,TGTGCCACCTCAGGGTTGAATACGCAGTATTTT
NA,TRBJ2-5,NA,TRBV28,CASSFTQEETQYF,TGTGCCAGCAGTTTTACACAAGAAGAGACCCAGTACTTC
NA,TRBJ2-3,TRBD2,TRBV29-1,CSVASGSNTDTQYF,TGCAGCGTTGCGAGCGGGAGTAACACAGATACGCAGTATTTT
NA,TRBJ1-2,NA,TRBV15,CATSRSAARLYGYTF,TGTGCCACCAGCAGGTCAGCCGCCCGGTTGTATGGCTACACCTTC
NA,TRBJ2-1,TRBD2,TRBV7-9,CASGRLAGLKYNEQFF,TGTGCCAGCGGTCGACTAGCGGGACTCAAATACAATGAGCAGTTCTTC
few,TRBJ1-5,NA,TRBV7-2,CASSSRQGNQPQHF,TGTGCCAGCAGCAGCAGACAGGGCAATCAGCCCCAGCATTTT
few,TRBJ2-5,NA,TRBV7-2,CASSLEVGTQYF,TGTGCCAGCAGCTTAGAGGTGGGGACCCAGTACTTC
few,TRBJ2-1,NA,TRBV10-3,CAIKRELSNEQFF,TGTGCCATCAAGAGGGAGTTATCTAATGAGCAGTTCTTC
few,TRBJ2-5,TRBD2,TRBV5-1,CASSLEGTSFSLETQYF,TGCGCCAGCAGCTTGGAAGGGACTAGCTTTAGCCTGGAGACCCAGTACTTC
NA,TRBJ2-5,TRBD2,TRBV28,CASNPGLAGETQYF,TGTGCCAGCAATCCGGGACTAGCGGGAGAGACCCAGTACTTC
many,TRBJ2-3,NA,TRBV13,CASSRYTDTQYF,TGTGCCAGCAGCCGCTACACAGATACGCAGTATTTT
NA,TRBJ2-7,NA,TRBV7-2,CASSLGAEQYF,TGTGCCAGCAGTCTAGGGGCCGAGCAGTACTTC
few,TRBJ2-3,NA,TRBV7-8,CASSLAQTQPFTQYF,TGTGCCAGCAGCTTAGCACAGACCCAGCCATTTACGCAGTATTTT
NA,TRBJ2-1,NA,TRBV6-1,CASTGSGAYNEQFF,TGTGCCAGCACGGGATCCGGGGCCTACAATGAGCAGTTCTTC
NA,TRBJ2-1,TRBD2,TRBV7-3,CASSFGTSGTREQFF,TGTGCCAGCAGCTTTGGGACTAGCGGGACTAGAGAGCAGTTCTTC
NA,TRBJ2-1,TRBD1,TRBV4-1,CASSPGTGDGEQFF,TGCGCCAGCAGCCCCGGGACAGGGGACGGCGAGCAGTTCTTC
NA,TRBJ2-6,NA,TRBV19,CASSITGRAGANVLTF,TGTGCCAGTAGTATTACGGGCAGGGCTGGGGCCAACGTCCTGACTTTC
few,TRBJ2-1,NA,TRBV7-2,CASSLVGNEQFF,TGTGCCAGCAGCTTAGTTGGGAATGAGCAGTTCTTC
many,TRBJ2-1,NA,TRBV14,CASSPHASRSNEQFF,TGTGCCAGCAGCCCTCATGCTAGCCGGAGCAATGAGCAGTTCTTC
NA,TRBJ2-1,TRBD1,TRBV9,CASSVNQGANEQFF,TGTGCCAGCAGCGTCAACCAGGGGGCCAATGAGCAGTTCTTC
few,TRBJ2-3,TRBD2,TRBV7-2,CASSTGAGGVTDTQYF,TGTGCCAGCAGCACTGGAGCGGGAGGGGTCACAGATACGCAGTATTTT
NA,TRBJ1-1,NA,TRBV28,CASKTGNTEAFF,TGTGCCAGCAAAACAGGGAACACTGAAGCTTTCTTT
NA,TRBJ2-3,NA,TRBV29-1,CSVLRSTDTQYF,TGCAGCGTTCTTCGTAGCACAGATACGCAGTATTTT
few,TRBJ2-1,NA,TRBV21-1,CASRHAGGEQFF,TGTGCCAGCAGGCACGCTGGGGGTGAGCAGTTCTTC
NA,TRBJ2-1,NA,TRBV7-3,CASSGAGSSYNEQFF,TGTGCCAGCAGTGGGGCGGGTAGCTCCTACAATGAGCAGTTCTTC
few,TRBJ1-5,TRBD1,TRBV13,CASSSRQGEQPQHF,TGTGCCAGCAGCTCCAGACAGGGCGAGCAGCCCCAGCATTTT
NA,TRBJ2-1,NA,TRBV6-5,CASSYSIGLTYNEQFF,TGTGCCAGCAGTTACTCGATTGGGTTGACCTACAATGAGCAGTTCTTC
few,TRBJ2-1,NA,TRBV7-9,CASSLRASPSYNEQFF,TGTGCCAGCAGCTTAAGGGCTAGCCCTTCCTACAATGAGCAGTTCTTC
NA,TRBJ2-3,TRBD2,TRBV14,CASSLAGGPTDTQYF,TGTGCCAGCAGCCTAGCGGGGGGGCCGACAGATACGCAGTATTTT
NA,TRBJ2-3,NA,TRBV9,CASSVTSGPTDTQYF,TGTGCCAGCAGCGTGACGTCGGGCCCTACAGATACGCAGTATTTT
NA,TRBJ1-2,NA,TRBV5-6,CASHRSNYGYTF,TGTGCCAGCCACCGGAGTAACTATGGCTACACCTTC